The rows below give T cell receptor beta chains drawn from one sample of a study of blood T cell repertoires in COVID-19. TCRdb's copy holds only in-frame clones and misses some; the assay was immunoSEQ multiplex PCR. The sample has around 200,000 clones; around 87% are singletons. The source material was peripheral blood. Receptor source: a man aged 35-49 years with active or convalescent COVID-19. CDR3s include the opening cysteine and the closing phenylalanine or tryptophan. A D gene is named only where the DNA matches it firmly. Rows give clone size only sometimes, using once, few, many, or a class for an expanded clone.

D	V	size	length	J	CDR3	DNA
NA	TRBV21-1	NA	16	TRBJ2-7	CASSKVASAGSYEQYF	TGTGCCAGCAGCAAAGTGGCCTCGGCAGGTTCCTACGAGCAGTACTTC
TRBD2	TRBV13	NA	18	TRBJ2-3	CASSQGLAGGRLTDTQYF	TGTGCCAGCAGCCAGGGACTAGCGGGGGGCCGCCTCACAGATACGCAGTATTTT
TRBD1	TRBV5-1	once	18	TRBJ2-3	CASSLQGGHTHFTDTQYF	TGCGCCAGCAGCTTGCAAGGGGGCCACACACATTTCACAGATACGCAGTATTTT
TRBD1	TRBV9	NA	15	TRBJ1-1	CASSVAGTGGTEAFF	TGTGCCAGCAGCGTAGCCGGGACAGGGGGCACTGAAGCTTTCTTT
NA	TRBV30	NA	13	TRBJ1-5	CAWSKRGNQPQHF	TGTGCCTGGAGCAAAAGGGGAAATCAGCCCCAGCATTTT
NA	TRBV6-5	NA	14	TRBJ2-7	CASRDEWTVDEQYF	TGTGCCAGCAGGGATGAATGGACAGTCGACGAGCAGTACTTC
TRBD2	TRBV11-2	NA	14	TRBJ2-1	CASSLAGGRNEQFF	TGTGCCAGCAGCTTAGCGGGGGGAAGGAATGAGCAGTTCTTC
NA	TRBV11-1	NA	14	TRBJ2-3	CASSLVADTDTQYF	TGTGCCAGCAGCTTAGTGGCCGATACAGATACGCAGTATTTT
TRBD2	TRBV11-2	NA	18	TRBJ2-3	CASSPRGLAGASTDTQYF	TGTGCCAGCAGCCCCCGGGGACTAGCGGGAGCTAGCACAGATACGCAGTATTTT
NA	TRBV5-1	once	14	TRBJ2-2	CASSLSIRTGELFF	TGCGCCAGCAGCTTGTCTATACGCACCGGGGAGCTGTTTTTT
NA	TRBV6-4	NA	13	TRBJ1-5	CASSRERDQPQHF	TGTGCCAGTTCCCGGGAAAGGGATCAGCCCCAGCATTTT
TRBD2	TRBV28	NA	17	TRBJ2-3	CASRLRSSGLVSDTQYF	TGTGCCAGCAGGCTGAGGAGTTCGGGACTAGTCTCAGATACGCAGTATTTT
NA	TRBV20-1	NA	11	TRBJ2-5	CSARSQETQYF	TGCAGTGCTAGGTCTCAAGAGACCCAGTACTTC
NA	TRBV2	NA	23	TRBJ1-4	CASRPPGLSWVGGQDATNEKLFF	TGTGCCAGCAGGCCCCCGGGCTTGTCTTGGGTAGGCGGGCAGGATGCAACTAATGAAAAACTGTTTTTT
TRBD2	TRBV6-2/TRBV6-3	NA	19	TRBJ2-1	CASSYEVAGRQSSYNEQFF	TGTGCCAGCAGTTACGAGGTAGCGGGACGACAGAGCTCCTACAATGAGCAGTTCTTC
TRBD1	TRBV5-6	NA	15	TRBJ1-6	CASSLPGQGESPLHF	TGTGCCAGCAGCCTGCCGGGACAGGGTGAGTCACCCCTCCACTTT
NA	TRBV23-1	NA	21	TRBJ2-1	CASSQSFIGAGVSNPYNEQFF	TGCGCCAGCAGTCAATCGTTTATTGGTGCGGGTGTCAGTAACCCTTACAATGAGCAGTTCTTC
NA	TRBV27	NA	16	TRBJ2-1	CASSHPRQFSYNEQFF	TGTGCCAGCAGTCACCCCCGACAGTTCTCCTACAATGAGCAGTTCTTC
NA	TRBV2	NA	15	TRBJ1-1	CASSEGQGGNTEAFF	TGTGCCAGCAGTGAAGGGCAGGGTGGTAACACTGAAGCTTTCTTT
TRBD1	TRBV28	NA	15	TRBJ1-2	CASSPSDRELYGYTF	TGTGCCAGCAGTCCCTCCGACAGGGAACTATATGGCTACACCTTC
NA	TRBV4-2	NA	13	TRBJ1-2	CASSQGGGYGYTF	TGTGCCAGCAGCCAAGGGGGCGGCTATGGCTACACCTTC
TRBD2	TRBV6-4	NA	15	TRBJ2-3	CASSESSGGTDTQYF	TGTGCCAGCAGTGAGTCTAGCGGGGGGACAGATACGCAGTATTTT
TRBD1	TRBV5-1	NA	16	TRBJ2-1	CASSPGTGGPYNEQFF	TGCGCCAGCAGCCCTGGGACAGGGGGTCCGTACAATGAGCAGTTCTTC
TRBD2	TRBV6-1	NA	19	TRBJ2-1	CASSVFSGLAGGKYNEQFF	TGTGCCAGCAGTGTTTTTTCGGGACTAGCGGGGGGGAAATACAATGAGCAGTTCTTC
NA	TRBV5-1	NA	14	TRBJ2-7	CASSAEHLSYEQYF	TGCGCCAGCAGTGCCGAACACCTCTCCTACGAGCAGTACTTC
NA	TRBV10-3	NA	13	TRBJ1-2	CATSSGPNYGYTF	TGTGCCACCTCGTCGGGTCCCAACTATGGCTACACCTTC
TRBD1	TRBV11-2	NA	14	TRBJ1-2	CASSIEGQGYGYTF	TGTGCCAGCAGCATCGAGGGACAGGGGTATGGCTACACCTTC
TRBD1	TRBV6-5	NA	14	TRBJ1-5	CATRQGVSNQPQHF	TGTGCCACCCGACAGGGGGTCAGCAATCAGCCCCAGCATTTT
TRBD2	TRBV3-1/TRBV3-2	NA	14	TRBJ2-3	CASSEASGGDTQYF	TGTGCCAGCAGCGAGGCTAGCGGGGGAGATACGCAGTATTTT
TRBD1	TRBV6-5	NA	14	TRBJ2-2	CASKMTGYTGELFF	TGTGCCAGCAAGATGACAGGGTACACCGGGGAGCTGTTTTTT
TRBD2	TRBV7-8	NA	16	TRBJ2-1	CASSSDLAGGINEQFF	TGTGCCAGCAGTTCCGACCTAGCGGGGGGGATCAATGAGCAGTTCTTC